This T cell receptor (beta chain) was captured in a study of T cell repertoires in cytomegalovirus infection (dated by TCRdb to 2018 to 2020). Regarding the complete study: Peptide stimulations targeted recently identified HLA-C-restricted CMV epitopes, whose presentation resists viral immunomodulation, together with well-studied HLA-B-restricted epitopes. The HLA type of each donor mattered for the analysis, because public TCR beta signatures pointed to carriage of CMV infection along with the matching HLA type. The investigation overall reported the following: In both this cohort and an independent roughly 350-donor cohort, the cumulative frequency of public TCR beta family members distinguished carriers of CMV infection plus the relevant HLA type. The ex vivo response was dominated by HLA-C-restricted CMV-specific TCR beta clonotypes, which also provided the single most frequent clonotype in two of eight donors.

Sequenced using an Illumina HiSeq 1500. The public reads were reprocessed in TCRdb via fastp at Q25 and MiXCR, keeping in-frame beta chains. Each CDR3 protein gets just one entry, which takes the most common genes and DNA from the rows behind it. The sample data list roughly 860,000 distinct CDR3 sequences, and approximately 30% of these were observed just once. 9.5% to 15% of the sample comes from the top ten. The intended sense of this specimen's treatment or condition label: in vitro stimulation with specific CMV peptide epitopes to enrich CMV-specific T cells. The CDR3, from cysteine to phenylalanine, totals 12 residues. Here the CDR3 DNA is all that survives: 36 bases in frame from base 1. V drops 5 bases and J drops 5 bases, leaving 11 bases in between. The germline V gene sets CDR1 to SGHRS and CDR2 to YFSETQ. The table lists this clonotype with many counts. Its antigen specificity is not known. It has no much larger one-base neighbor in the sample; base qualities were not kept.

The source is a human donor in good health (CMV status not recorded). Some clones in this sample may be carry-over from other donors' samples. The V and J segments used are TRBV5-1 and TRBJ2-7, and the D gene may be TRBD1, 5 bases matching. The sequenced sample was cultured CD8+ T cells from PBMCs, obtained from culture after CMV antigen stimulation. The nucleotide sequence is given as TGCGCCAGCAGATCCACAGGTAACGAGCAGTACTTC. Its translation is CASRSTGNEQYF. With all but the CDR3 taken from the reference TRBV5-1 and TRBJ2-7 genes, the full variable domain is: KAGVTQTPRYLIKTRGQQVTLSCSPISGHRSVSWYQQTPGQGLQFLFEYFSETQRNKGNFPGRFSGRQFSNSRSEMNVSTLELGDSALYLCASRSTGNEQYFGPGTRLTVT.